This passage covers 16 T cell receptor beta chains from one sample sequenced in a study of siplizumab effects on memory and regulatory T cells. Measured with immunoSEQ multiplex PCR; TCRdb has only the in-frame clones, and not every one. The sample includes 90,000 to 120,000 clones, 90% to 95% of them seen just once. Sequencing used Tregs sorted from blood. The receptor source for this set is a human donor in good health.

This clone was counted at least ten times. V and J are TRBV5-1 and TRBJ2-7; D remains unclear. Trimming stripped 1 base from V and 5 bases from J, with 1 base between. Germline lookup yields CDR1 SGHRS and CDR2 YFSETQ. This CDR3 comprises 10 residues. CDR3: CASSLNEQYF. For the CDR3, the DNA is TGCGCCAGCAGCTTGAACGAGCAGTACTTC.

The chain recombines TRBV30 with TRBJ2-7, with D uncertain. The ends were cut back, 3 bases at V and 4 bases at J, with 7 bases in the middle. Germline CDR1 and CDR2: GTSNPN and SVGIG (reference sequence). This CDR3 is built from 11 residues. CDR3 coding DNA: TGTGCCTGGAGGGATCCTTACGAGCAGTACTTC. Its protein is CAWRDPYEQYF.

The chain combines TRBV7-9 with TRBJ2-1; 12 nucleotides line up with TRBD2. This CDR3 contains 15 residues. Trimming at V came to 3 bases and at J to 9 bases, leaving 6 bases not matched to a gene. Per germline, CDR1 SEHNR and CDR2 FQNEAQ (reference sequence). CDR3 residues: CASSFLAGGPGEQFF. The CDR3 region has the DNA TGTGCCAGCAGCTTCCTAGCGGGAGGGCCGGGTGAGCAGTTCTTC.

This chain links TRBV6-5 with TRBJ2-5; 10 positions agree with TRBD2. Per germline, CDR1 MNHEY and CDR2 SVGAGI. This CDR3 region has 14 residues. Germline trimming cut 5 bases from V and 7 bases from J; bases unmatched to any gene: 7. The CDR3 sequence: CASSRTSGSMTQYF. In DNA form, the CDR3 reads TGTGCCAGCAGTCGGACTAGCGGCTCTATGACCCAGTACTTC.

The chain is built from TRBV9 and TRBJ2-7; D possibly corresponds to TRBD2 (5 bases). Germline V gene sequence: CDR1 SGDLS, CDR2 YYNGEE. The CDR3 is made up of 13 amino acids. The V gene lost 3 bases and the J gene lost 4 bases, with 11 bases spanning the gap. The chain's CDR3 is CASSGAPGYEQYF. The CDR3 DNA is TGTGCCAGCAGCGGTGCCCCGGGGTACGAGCAGTACTTC.

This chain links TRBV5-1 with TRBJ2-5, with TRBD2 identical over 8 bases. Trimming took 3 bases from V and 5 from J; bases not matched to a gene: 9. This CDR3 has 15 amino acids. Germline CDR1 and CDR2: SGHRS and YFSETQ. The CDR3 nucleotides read TGCGCCAGCAGCTCCCAAGCGGGAGTTACGGAGACCCAGTACTTC. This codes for CASSSQAGVTETQYF.

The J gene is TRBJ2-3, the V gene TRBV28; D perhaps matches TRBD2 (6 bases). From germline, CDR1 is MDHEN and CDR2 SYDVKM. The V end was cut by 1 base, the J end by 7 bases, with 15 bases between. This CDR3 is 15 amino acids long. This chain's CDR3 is CASSLFGGPRYTQYF. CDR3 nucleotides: TGTGCCAGCAGTTTATTTGGAGGGCCAAGATATACGCAGTATTTT. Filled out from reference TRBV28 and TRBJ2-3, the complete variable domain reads DVKVTQSSRYLVKRTGEKVFLECVQDMDHENMFWYRQDPGLGLRLIYFSYDVKMKEKGDIPEGYSVSREKKERFSLILESASTNQTSMYLCASSLFGGPRYTQYFGPGTRLTVL.

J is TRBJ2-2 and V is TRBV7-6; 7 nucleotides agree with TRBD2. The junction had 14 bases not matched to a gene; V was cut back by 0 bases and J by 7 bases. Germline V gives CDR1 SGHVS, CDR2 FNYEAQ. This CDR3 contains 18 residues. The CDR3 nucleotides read TGTGCCAGCAGCTTAGCGCAGGTTGGCGGGAGAACAGGCGGGGAGCTGTTTTTT. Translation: CASSLAQVGGRTGGELFF.

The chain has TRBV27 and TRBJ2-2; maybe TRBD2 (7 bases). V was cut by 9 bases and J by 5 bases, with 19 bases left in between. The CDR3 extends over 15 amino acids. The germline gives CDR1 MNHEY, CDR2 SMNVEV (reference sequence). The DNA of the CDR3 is TGTGCCAGTAGGGGACGGGGGGCGTGGACCGGGGAGCTGTTTTTT. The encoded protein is CASRGRGAWTGELFF.

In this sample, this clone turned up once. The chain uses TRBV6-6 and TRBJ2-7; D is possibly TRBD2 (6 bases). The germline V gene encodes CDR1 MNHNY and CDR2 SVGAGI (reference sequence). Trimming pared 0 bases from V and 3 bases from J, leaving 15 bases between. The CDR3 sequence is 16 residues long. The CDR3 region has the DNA TGTGCCAGCAGTTACTCGCCGGACTACCCTATCTACGAGCAGTACTTC. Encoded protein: CASSYSPDYPIYEQYF.

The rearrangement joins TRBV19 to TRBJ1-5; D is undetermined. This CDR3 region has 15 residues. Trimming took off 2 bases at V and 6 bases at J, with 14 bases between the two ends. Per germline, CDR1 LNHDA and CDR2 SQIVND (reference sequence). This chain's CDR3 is CASSILGRGGQPQHF. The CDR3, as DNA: TGTGCCAGTAGTATATTAGGGCGGGGAGGTCAGCCCCAGCATTTT.

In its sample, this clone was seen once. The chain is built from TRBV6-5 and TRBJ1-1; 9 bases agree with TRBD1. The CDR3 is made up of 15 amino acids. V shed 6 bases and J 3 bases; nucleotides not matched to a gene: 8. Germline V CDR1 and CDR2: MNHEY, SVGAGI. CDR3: CASRIQGAYDTEAFF. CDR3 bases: TGTGCCAGCAGGATACAGGGGGCGTATGACACTGAAGCTTTCTTT.

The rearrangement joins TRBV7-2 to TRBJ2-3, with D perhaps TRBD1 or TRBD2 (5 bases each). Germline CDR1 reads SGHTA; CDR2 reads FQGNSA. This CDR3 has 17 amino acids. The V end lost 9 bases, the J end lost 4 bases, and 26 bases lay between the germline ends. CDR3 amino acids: CAREVVPRGLSSDTQYF. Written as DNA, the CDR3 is TGTGCCAGAGAAGTTGTACCCCGGGGCCTTAGCTCAGATACGCAGTATTTT.

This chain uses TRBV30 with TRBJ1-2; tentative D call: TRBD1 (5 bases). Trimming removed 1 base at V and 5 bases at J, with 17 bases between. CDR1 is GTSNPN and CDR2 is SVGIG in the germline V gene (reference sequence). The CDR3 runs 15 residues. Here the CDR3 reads CAWSGVYRTSYGYTF. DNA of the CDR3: TGTGCCTGGAGTGGAGTATATCGGACATCGTATGGCTACACCTTC.

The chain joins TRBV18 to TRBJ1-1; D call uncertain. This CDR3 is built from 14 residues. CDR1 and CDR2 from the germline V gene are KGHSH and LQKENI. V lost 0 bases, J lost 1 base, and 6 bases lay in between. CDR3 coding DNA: TGTGCCAGCTCACCACCACCACCGAACACTGAAGCTTTCTTT. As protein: CASSPPPPNTEAFF.

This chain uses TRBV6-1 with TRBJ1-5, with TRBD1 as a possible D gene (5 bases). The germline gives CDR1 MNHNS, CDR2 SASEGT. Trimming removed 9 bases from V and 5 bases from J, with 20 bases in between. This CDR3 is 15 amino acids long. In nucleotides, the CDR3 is TGTGCCAGTCTCGGGCACCTTACGGGGCATCAGCCCCAGCATTTT. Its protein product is CASLGHLTGHQPQHF.